This is a list of T cell receptor beta chains from one sample in a study of blood T cell repertoires in COVID-19. Sequenced by immunoSEQ multiplex PCR; TCRdb stores in-frame clones only, minus some. Among about 200,000 clones listed, 79% were seen once. The sample taken for sequencing was peripheral blood. These TCRs come from a woman between 40 and 50 years old with COVID-19, enrolled during active disease. CDR3s include the opening cysteine and the closing phenylalanine or tryptophan. D genes are given only for firm matches. Clone size appears in some rows only: once, few, many, or a class for an expanded clone.

D,V,size,J,CDR3,DNA
-,TRBV4-1,-,TRBJ2-5,CASSQGVARETQYF,TGCGCCAGCAGCCAAGGGGTAGCGAGAGAGACCCAGTACTTC
-,TRBV18,-,TRBJ2-5,CASSQSLETQYF,TGTGCCAGCTCACAATCTCTTGAGACCCAGTACTTC
TRBD1,TRBV9,once,TRBJ2-7,CASSVGTASYEQYF,TGTGCCAGCAGCGTTGGGACAGCCTCCTACGAGCAGTACTTC
-,TRBV29-1,-,TRBJ1-2,CSVENGEGYTF,TGCAGCGTTGAGAACGGGGAGGGCTACACCTTC
-,TRBV6-5,many,TRBJ2-4,CASSSPGQKNIQYF,TGTGCCAGCAGTTCACCGGGACAAAAAAACATTCAGTACTTC
-,TRBV6-5,-,TRBJ1-1,CASSYSLSERAFF,TGTGCCAGCAGTTACTCTTTGTCAGAGCGGGCTTTCTTT
-,TRBV29-1,-,TRBJ2-5,CSVSTGVQETQYF,TGCAGCGTTTCTACAGGAGTCCAAGAGACCCAGTACTTC
TRBD1,TRBV12-5,-,TRBJ2-2,CASGQGQGNTGELFF,TGTGCTAGTGGCCAGGGACAGGGGAACACCGGGGAGCTGTTTTTT
TRBD1,TRBV7-8,-,TRBJ2-3,CASSTTGGSDTQYF,TGTGCCAGCAGCACTACAGGGGGCTCAGATACGCAGTATTTT
-,TRBV14,-,TRBJ1-5,CASSQDRQPQHF,TGTGCCAGCAGCCAAGATCGTCAGCCCCAGCATTTT
-,TRBV27,-,TRBJ2-4,CASSLSWGDRLYF,TGTGCCAGCAGTTTAAGTTGGGGGGACCGGCTGTACTTC
TRBD2,TRBV2,-,TRBJ2-3,CASSDRREKDTQYF,TGTGCCAGCAGTGATAGGCGGGAGAAAGATACGCAGTATTTT
-,TRBV6-4,-,TRBJ1-6,CASSDSNRGNSPLHF,TGTGCCAGCAGTGACTCTAACCGAGGCAATTCACCCCTCCACTTT
-,TRBV30,-,TRBJ1-1,CAWSVSSVEAFF,TGTGCCTGGAGTGTATCGTCCGTTGAAGCTTTCTTT
-,TRBV6-5,-,TRBJ1-6,CASSYSGVVNSPLHF,TGTGCCAGCAGTTACTCCGGGGTAGTTAATTCACCCCTCCACTTT
-,TRBV27,-,TRBJ2-7,CASSFNRADEQYF,TGTGCCAGCAGTTTTAACAGGGCGGACGAGCAGTACTTC
TRBD2,TRBV19,-,TRBJ2-2,CATGGGNTGELFF,TGTGCCACTGGGGGGGGAAACACCGGGGAGCTGTTTTTT
TRBD1,TRBV5-1,once,TRBJ1-2,CASSLEGTGAGYTF,TGCGCCAGCAGCTTGGAAGGGACAGGCGCAGGCTACACCTTC
TRBD2,TRBV9,once,TRBJ2-7,CASSVGPGTSGGAFSYEQYF,TGTGCCAGCAGCGTAGGTCCCGGGACTAGCGGTGGGGCTTTCTCCTACGAGCAGTACTTC
-,TRBV6-5,-,TRBJ1-3,CASSSGGGISGNTIYF,TGTGCCAGCAGTTCAGGCGGGGGCATCTCTGGAAACACCATATATTTT
-,TRBV7-9,-,TRBJ2-7,CASSQTGSRDEQYF,TGTGCCAGCAGCCAAACAGGGAGTCGGGACGAGCAGTACTTC
TRBD2,TRBV5-1,-,TRBJ2-1,CASSPKTSGLYNEQFF,TGCGCCAGCAGCCCAAAGACTAGCGGGTTATACAATGAGCAGTTCTTC
TRBD1,TRBV2,-,TRBJ1-6,CARGQSYNSPLHF,TGTGCCAGGGGACAGAGCTATAATTCACCCCTCCACTTT
-,TRBV29-1,-,TRBJ1-2,CSVDRGAGGYTF,TGCAGCGTTGACCGGGGGGCTGGCGGCTACACCTTC
-,TRBV3-1/TRBV3-2,-,TRBJ1-5,CASSAGARYSNQPQHF,TGTGCCAGCAGTGCGGGGGCCCGATATAGCAATCAGCCCCAGCATTTT
-,TRBV4-1,-,TRBJ1-1,CASSHTGHRIRDTEAFF,TGCGCCAGCAGCCATACGGGACACCGGATTAGGGACACTGAAGCTTTCTTT
-,TRBV24-1,-,TRBJ1-2,CATSDGGDYGYTF,TGTGCCACCAGTGACGGGGGGGACTATGGCTACACCTTC
TRBD1,TRBV7-3,-,TRBJ2-1,CASSLASGGRYNEQFF,TGTGCCAGCAGCCTTGCCTCAGGGGGTCGCTACAATGAGCAGTTCTTC
-,TRBV6-1,once,TRBJ1-1,CASSEPARVRGPEAFF,TGTGCCAGCAGTGAACCGGCTCGGGTAAGGGGCCCTGAAGCTTTCTTT
-,TRBV3-1/TRBV3-2,few,TRBJ2-4,CASSQETLASGNIQYF,TGTGCCAGCAGCCAAGAAACACTAGCATCCGGGAACATTCAGTACTTC
TRBD2,TRBV5-1,-,TRBJ2-3,CASSSQGLAGGADTQYF,TGCGCCAGCAGCTCCCAGGGACTAGCGGGAGGGGCAGATACGCAGTATTTT
-,TRBV5-1,-,TRBJ2-1,CASSLDGSNEQFF,TGCGCCAGCAGCTTGGACGGTTCCAATGAGCAGTTCTTC
TRBD2,TRBV19,-,TRBJ2-7,CASSIRQRGTYEQYF,TGTGCCAGTAGTATTCGCCAGCGGGGCACCTACGAGCAGTACTTC
-,TRBV15,-,TRBJ2-7,CATSRDITAYEQYF,TGTGCCACCAGCAGAGATATAACAGCCTACGAGCAGTACTTC
TRBD2,TRBV3-1/TRBV3-2,-,TRBJ2-1,CASSQMRLAGGHEQFF,TGTGCCAGCAGCCAAATGAGACTAGCGGGGGGGCATGAGCAGTTCTTC
TRBD1,TRBV5-1,-,TRBJ1-1,CASSFTGGPNTEAFF,TGCGCCAGCAGCTTCACAGGGGGCCCGAACACTGAAGCTTTCTTT
TRBD2,TRBV2,-,TRBJ2-3,CASSGTSGTEGDTQYF,TGTGCCAGCAGTGGGACTAGCGGAACCGAGGGGGATACGCAGTATTTT
-,TRBV21-1,-,TRBJ1-2,CASSKARRRGRIPRRDYGYTF,TGTGCCAGCAGCAAAGCGCGACGACGCGGCAGGATTCCGAGGAGGGACTATGGCTACACCTTC
-,TRBV7-2,-,TRBJ1-3,CASSPGSTSGNTIYF,TGTGCCAGCAGCCCCGGGTCCACCTCTGGAAACACCATATATTTT
-,TRBV6-1,-,TRBJ2-7,CASSEGMGLAFYEQYF,TGTGCCAGCAGTGAAGGGATGGGACTTGCGTTCTACGAGCAGTACTTC
TRBD1,TRBV7-9,few,TRBJ2-7,CASSLGLTGAFYEQYF,TGTGCCAGCAGCTTGGGGCTGACAGGGGCGTTCTACGAGCAGTACTTC
-,TRBV4-1,-,TRBJ1-2,CASSPGAGNYGYTF,TGCGCCAGCAGCCCCGGAGCGGGGAACTATGGCTACACCTTC
TRBD1,TRBV14,-,TRBJ2-7,CASSQLGTGREQYF,TGTGCCAGCAGCCAACTAGGGACAGGGCGGGAGCAGTACTTC
TRBD2,TRBV29-1,-,TRBJ2-2,CSVISGGTHTGELFF,TGCAGCGTTATTAGCGGGGGGACTCACACCGGGGAGCTGTTTTTT
-,TRBV25-1,-,TRBJ2-1,CASSDEQDLYNEQFF,TGTGCCAGCAGTGACGAACAGGACCTCTACAATGAGCAGTTCTTC
-,TRBV6-4,-,TRBJ2-5,CASSEEEDGTQYF,TGTGCCAGCAGTGAAGAGGAGGATGGGACCCAGTACTTC
-,TRBV5-1,-,TRBJ1-1,CASSKDSPMNTEAFF,TGCGCCAGCAGCAAGGACAGCCCTATGAACACTGAAGCTTTCTTT